Given below is one T cell receptor (beta chain) in context. The record originates from a study of control samples from healthy donors and cancer patients. Generated by immunoSEQ multiplex PCR, the TCRdb table keeps only in-frame clones and is missing some. Altogether under 140,000 clones are present, 88% being singletons, with the ten largest covering around 3.5%. The germline V gene encodes CDR1 SGHNT and CDR2 YYREEE (reference sequence). V lost 1 base and J 5 bases, leaving 12 bases between the germline ends. The CDR3 extends over 15 amino acids. The receptor was isolated from a woman aged 60-75 years with lung cancer. The rearrangement uses TRBV5-4 and TRBJ1-4, with TRBD1 as a possible D gene (6 bases). The sequencing input was PBMCs. The DNA of the CDR3 is TGTGCCAGCAGCTTGCGCAGGGGAGAAAATGAAAAACTGTTTTTT. It yields the protein CASSLRRGENEKLFF.